This T cell receptor beta chain appears in the sequencing data of a study of T cell changes during pregnancy in multiple sclerosis. Repertoires were generated with immunoSEQ multiplex PCR, while TCRdb's copy carries only in-frame clones and drops some. The sample carries approximately 60,000 clones, 90% to 95% recorded once. In germline, CDR1 is SGHTA, CDR2 FQGNSA. This CDR3 spans 15 amino acids. V was clipped by 6 bases and J by 9 bases; unmatched bases: 13. The receptor's source is a female donor with multiple sclerosis, enrolled in a pregnancy study. The rearrangement joins TRBV7-2 to TRBJ2-3; TRBD2 matches at 9 bases. The starting material was peripheral blood, obtained before pregnancy. In DNA, the CDR3 is TGTGCCAGCAGTCGAGAGATGGCTAGCGGGGACACGCAGTATTTT. Translated, it gives CASSREMASGDTQYF.